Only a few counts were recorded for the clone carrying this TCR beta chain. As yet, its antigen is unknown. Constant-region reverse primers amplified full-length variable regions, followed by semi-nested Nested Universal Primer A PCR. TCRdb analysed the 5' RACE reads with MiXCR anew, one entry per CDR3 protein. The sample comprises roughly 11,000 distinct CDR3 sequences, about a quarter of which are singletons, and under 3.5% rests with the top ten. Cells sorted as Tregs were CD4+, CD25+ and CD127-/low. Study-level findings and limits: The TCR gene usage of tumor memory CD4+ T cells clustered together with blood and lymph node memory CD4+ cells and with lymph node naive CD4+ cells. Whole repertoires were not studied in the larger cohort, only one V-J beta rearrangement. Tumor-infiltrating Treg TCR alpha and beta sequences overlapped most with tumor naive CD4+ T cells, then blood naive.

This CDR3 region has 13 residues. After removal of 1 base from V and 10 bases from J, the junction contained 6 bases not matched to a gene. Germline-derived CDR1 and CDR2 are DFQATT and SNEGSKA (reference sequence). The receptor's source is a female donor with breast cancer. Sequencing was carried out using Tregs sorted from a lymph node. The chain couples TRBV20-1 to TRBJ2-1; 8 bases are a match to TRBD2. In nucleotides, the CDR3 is TGCAGTGCTAGAGTTCGGTTAGCGGGGGAGCAGTTCTTC. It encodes CSARVRLAGEQFF.